This section outlines one TCR beta chain sequence together with its context. The target of this receptor is not known. Base quality data are lacking; no much larger clone is found one base away. This sample stems from a study of tissue T cells after allogeneic stem cell transplantation (dated by TCRdb to 2021 to 2024). About the study as a whole: Every GVHD patient received a graft from a donor; four grafts were unmodified and three were CD34-selected to deplete T cells. When multiple samples of a tissue existed, pathologist review of H&E sections prioritized samples with histologically apparent lymphocytes for sequencing. The study profiled TCR beta repertoires in many tissues obtained from research autopsies of patients with and without GVHD, and also in mouse models of GVHD. The human arm was a prospective observational study without blinding or randomization.

Overall study results and their limits: Within patients, how anatomically similar the tissues were was a key factor in shaping TCR repertoire composition, regardless of disease or transplant status. The study did not establish which tissue TCRs were alloreactive or antigen-specific, and some clones may have been host cells that persisted. In both patients and mice, T cells from blood and spleen covered only a limited part of the TCR repertoire found in tissues. The patient cohort was small and clinically heterogeneous, and sampling depth was acknowledged as a limitation. Only a few T cell clones appeared in more than one patient, yet motif-based clustering showed tissue-specific repertoire signatures that were shared between patients.

In the paper's terms, the time point label means: human tissue collected at research (rapid) autopsy. Over an approximately three-year period, a research-autopsy study prospectively enrolled about seven adult allo-HCT recipients who had steroid-refractory GVHD. Every GVHD patient had gastrointestinal GVHD and was given several lines of GVHD-directed therapy, and several of the GVHD patients also had skin involvement. Autopsy tissues included GI sites from esophagus to rectum, liver, skin and lymphoid organs including spleen, after a median post-mortem interval of around 9.8 hours. Autopsy specimens were bisected, with one portion flash-frozen in liquid nitrogen and the remainder formalin-fixed, and GI outer muscle layers were removed. Genomic DNA was extracted from frozen tissues using the Mag-Bind Blood & Tissue DNA HDQ 96 Kit on a Chemagic 360 or the DNeasy Blood & Tissue Kit. Because of concern about red blood cell contamination, extracted DNA was further purified using the Genomic DNA Clean & Concentrator-25 kit.

The library was obtained by the immunoSEQ multiplex PCR assay. TCRbeta CDR3 sequencing was performed at survey depth by Adaptive Biotechnologies, and CDR3 sequences, V/J genes, productive frequency and template counts were reported. Amplification of TCR beta CDR3 regions started from genomic DNA instead of RNA. Turning to the authors' computational methods: Jensen-Shannon divergence was used to quantify pairwise repertoire overlap between tissues, with a value of 1 meaning complete divergence and a value of 0 meaning identical repertoires. Tissues were clustered by single-linkage agglomerative hierarchical clustering of pairwise JSD values, and the clustering results were displayed as dendrograms. GLIPH2 was applied to all patient samples using simulation_depth 1000, kmer_min_depth 3, and cdr3_length_cutoff 8, and only groups with more than two unique CDR3s were retained. In a standardized tissue-overlap score, Jaccard GLIPH-group overlap across patients was extrapolated to a standard repertoire size of 1000 clones. Associations of diversity with clinical or experimental variables used linear mixed-effect models with tissue fixed effects and individual random effects. The table comes from immuneACCESS by way of TCRdb, which keeps in-frame sequences with V and J called. Part of the clones is missing from these tables; in studies checked, under half for an unresolved V gene and the rest for unknown reasons. V and J calls and clone size are given by that table; D and trimming were obtained from the DNA. The sample yields some 2,000 clones; about 60% were counted once. The ten biggest clones cover approximately 18% of the sample.

From cysteine to phenylalanine, the CDR3 is 15 amino acids long. The kept DNA is CDR3 alone, 45 bases in frame from the first base. From the germline V gene (reference sequence), CDR1 is LGHDT and CDR2 is YNNKEL. V and J lose 4 bases and 5 bases, and a span of 16 bases separates them. The rearranged segments are TRBV3-1 (or the pseudogene TRBV3-2) and TRBJ2-3; a tentative D match to TRBD2 spans 6 bases. The source is a male patient at least 60 years old with steroid-refractory graft-versus-host disease after an allogeneic stem cell transplant. After a transplant, certain T cells may trace back to the graft donor. The specimen was transverse colon tissue, collected at autopsy. The CDR3 amino acid sequence is: CASSPRRLVRDTQYF. The nucleotides are TGTGCCAGCAGCCCGAGAAGACTAGTACGAGATACGCAGTATTTT.